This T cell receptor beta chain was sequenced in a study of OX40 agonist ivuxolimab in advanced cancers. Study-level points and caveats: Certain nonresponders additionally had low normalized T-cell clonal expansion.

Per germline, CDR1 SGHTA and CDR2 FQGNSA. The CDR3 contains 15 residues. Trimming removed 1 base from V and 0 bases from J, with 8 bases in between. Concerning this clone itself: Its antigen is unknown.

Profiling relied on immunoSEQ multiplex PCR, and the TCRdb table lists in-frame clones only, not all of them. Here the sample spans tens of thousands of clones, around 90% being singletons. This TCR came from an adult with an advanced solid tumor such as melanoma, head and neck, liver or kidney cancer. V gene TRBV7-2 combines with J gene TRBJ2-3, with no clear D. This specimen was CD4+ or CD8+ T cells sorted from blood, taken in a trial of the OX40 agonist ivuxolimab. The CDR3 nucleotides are TGTGCCAGCAGCTTAGGAGCCTCTAGCACAGATACGCAGTATTTT. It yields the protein CASSLGASSTDTQYF.